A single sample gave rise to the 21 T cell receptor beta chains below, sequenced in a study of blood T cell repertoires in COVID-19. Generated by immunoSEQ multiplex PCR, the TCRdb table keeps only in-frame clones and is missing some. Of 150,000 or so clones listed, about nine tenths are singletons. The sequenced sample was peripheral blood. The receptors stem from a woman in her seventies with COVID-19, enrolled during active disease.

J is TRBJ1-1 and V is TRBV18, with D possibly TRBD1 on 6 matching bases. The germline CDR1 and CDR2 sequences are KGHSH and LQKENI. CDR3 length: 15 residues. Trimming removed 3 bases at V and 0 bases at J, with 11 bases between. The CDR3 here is CASSPSRGVNTEAFF. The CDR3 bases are TGTGCCAGCTCACCCTCCAGGGGTGTGAACACTGAAGCTTTCTTT.

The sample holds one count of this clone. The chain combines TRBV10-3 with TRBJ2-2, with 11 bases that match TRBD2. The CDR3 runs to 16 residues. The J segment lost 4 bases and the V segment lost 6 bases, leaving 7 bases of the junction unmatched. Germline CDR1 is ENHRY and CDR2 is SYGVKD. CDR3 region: CAIRGQGTSGTGELFF. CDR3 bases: TGTGCCATCAGGGGGCAGGGGACTAGCGGCACCGGGGAGCTGTTTTTT.

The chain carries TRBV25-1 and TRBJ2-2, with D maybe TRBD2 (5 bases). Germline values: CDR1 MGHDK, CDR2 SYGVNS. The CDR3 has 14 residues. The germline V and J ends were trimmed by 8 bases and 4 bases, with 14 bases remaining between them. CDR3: CASHDYGGTGELFF. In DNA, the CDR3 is TGTGCCAGCCACGACTACGGAGGCACCGGGGAGCTGTTTTTT.

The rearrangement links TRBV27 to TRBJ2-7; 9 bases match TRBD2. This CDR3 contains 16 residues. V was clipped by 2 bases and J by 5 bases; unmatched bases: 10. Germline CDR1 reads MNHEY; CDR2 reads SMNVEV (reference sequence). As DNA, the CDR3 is TGTGCCAGCAGTTTACGGCGGGGGGGCTCAGTCCACGAGCAGTACTTC. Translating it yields CASSLRRGGSVHEQYF.

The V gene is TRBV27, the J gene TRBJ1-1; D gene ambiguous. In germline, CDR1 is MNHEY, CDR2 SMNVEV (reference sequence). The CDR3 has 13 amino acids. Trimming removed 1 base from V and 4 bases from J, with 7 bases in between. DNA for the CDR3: TGTGCCAGCAGTTTATTGGGCAGCACTGAAGCTTTCTTT. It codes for CASSLLGSTEAFF.

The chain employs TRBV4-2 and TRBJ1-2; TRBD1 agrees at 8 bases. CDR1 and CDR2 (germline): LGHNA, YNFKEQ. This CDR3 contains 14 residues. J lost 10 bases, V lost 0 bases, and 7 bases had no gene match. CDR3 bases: TGTGCCAGCAGCCAAGATCGGACAGGGTTTGACTACACCTTC. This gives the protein CASSQDRTGFDYTF.

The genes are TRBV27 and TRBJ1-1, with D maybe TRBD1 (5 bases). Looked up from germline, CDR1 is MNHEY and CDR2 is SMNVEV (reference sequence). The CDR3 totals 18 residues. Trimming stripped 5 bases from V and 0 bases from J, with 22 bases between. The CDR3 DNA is TGTGCCAGCAGTCCTCTGGTGCCCCAGGGCATTATGAACACTGAAGCTTTCTTT. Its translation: CASSPLVPQGIMNTEAFF.

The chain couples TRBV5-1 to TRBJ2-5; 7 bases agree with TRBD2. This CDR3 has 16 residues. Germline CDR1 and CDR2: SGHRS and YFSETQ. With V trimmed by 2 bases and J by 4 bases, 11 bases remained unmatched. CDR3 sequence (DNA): TGCGCCAGCAGCTTTAGGGGAGGGGACGCCGGAGAGACCCAGTACTTC. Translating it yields CASSFRGGDAGETQYF.

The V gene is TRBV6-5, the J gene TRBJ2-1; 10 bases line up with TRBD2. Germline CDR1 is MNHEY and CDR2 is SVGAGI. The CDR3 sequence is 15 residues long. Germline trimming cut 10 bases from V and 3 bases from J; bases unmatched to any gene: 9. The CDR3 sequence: CATRGASGGYNEQFF. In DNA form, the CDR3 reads TGTGCCACGAGGGGGGCTAGCGGGGGCTACAATGAGCAGTTCTTC.

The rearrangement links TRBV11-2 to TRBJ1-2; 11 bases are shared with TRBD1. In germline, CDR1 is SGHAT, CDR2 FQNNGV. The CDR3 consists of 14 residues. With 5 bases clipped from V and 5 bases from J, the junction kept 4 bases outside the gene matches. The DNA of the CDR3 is TGTGCCAGCAGCCCCGGACAGGGGGCGTATGGCTACACCTTC. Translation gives CASSPGQGAYGYTF.

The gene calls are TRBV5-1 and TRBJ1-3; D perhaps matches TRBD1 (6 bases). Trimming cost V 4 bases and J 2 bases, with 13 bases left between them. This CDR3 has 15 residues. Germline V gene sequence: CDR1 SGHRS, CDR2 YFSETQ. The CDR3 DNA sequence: TGCGCCAGCAGCCTTACAGGGTCCGCTGGAAACACCATATATTTT. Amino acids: CASSLTGSAGNTIYF.

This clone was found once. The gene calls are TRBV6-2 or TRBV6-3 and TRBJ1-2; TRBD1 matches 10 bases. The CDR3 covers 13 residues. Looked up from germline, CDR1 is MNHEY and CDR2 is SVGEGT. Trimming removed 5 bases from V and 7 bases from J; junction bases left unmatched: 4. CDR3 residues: CASSQGQGPGYTF. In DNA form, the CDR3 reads TGTGCCAGCAGTCAGGGACAGGGGCCTGGCTACACCTTC.

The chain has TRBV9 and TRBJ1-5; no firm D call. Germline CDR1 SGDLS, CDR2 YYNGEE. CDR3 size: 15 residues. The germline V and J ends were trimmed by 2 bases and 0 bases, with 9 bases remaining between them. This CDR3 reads CASSVFPYSNQPQHF. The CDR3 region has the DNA TGTGCCAGCAGCGTCTTCCCTTATAGCAATCAGCCCCAGCATTTT. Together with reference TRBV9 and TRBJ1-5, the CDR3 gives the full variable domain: DSGVTQTPKHLITATGQRVTLRCSPRSGDLSVYWYQQSLDQGLQFLIQYYNGEERAKGNILERFSAQQFPDLHSELNLSSLELGDSALYFCASSVFPYSNQPQHFGDGTRLSIL.

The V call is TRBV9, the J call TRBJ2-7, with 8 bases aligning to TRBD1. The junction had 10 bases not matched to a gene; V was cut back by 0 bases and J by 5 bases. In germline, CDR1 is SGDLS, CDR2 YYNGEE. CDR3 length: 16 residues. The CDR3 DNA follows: TGTGCCAGCAGCGTAGCTCCCAGGGGGCATATCGACGAGCAGTACTTC. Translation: CASSVAPRGHIDEQYF.

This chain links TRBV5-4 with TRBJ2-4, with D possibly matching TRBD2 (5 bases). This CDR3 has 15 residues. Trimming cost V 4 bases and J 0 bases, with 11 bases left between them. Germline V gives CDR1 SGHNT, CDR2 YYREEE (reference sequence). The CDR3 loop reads CASSEGGLAKNIQYF. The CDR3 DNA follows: TGTGCCAGCAGCGAAGGTGGACTAGCCAAAAACATTCAGTACTTC.

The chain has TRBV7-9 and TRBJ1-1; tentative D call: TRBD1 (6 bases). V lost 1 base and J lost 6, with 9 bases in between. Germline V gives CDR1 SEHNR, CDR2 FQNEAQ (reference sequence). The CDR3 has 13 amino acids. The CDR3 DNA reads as TGTGCCAGCAGCTTAGAAGGGGGTTCTGAAGCTTTCTTT. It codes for CASSLEGGSEAFF.

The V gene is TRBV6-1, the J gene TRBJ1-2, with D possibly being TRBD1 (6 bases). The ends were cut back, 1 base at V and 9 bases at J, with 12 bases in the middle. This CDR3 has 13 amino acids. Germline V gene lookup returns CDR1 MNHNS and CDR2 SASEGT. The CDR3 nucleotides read TGTGCCAGCAGTGAAGTGGGACAAACACGCTACACCTTC. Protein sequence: CASSEVGQTRYTF.

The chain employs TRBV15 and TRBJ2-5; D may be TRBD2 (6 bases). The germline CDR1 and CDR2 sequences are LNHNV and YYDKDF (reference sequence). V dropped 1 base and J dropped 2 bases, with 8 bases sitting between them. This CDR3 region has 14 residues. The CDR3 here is CATSRGSGQETQYF. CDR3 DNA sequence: TGTGCCACCAGCAGAGGTAGCGGACAAGAGACCCAGTACTTC.

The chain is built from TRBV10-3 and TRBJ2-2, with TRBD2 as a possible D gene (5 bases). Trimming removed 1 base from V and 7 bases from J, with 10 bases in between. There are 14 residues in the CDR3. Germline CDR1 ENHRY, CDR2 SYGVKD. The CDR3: CAISELGGLGELFF. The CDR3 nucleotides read TGTGCCATCAGTGAGTTAGGAGGCCTCGGGGAGCTGTTTTTT.

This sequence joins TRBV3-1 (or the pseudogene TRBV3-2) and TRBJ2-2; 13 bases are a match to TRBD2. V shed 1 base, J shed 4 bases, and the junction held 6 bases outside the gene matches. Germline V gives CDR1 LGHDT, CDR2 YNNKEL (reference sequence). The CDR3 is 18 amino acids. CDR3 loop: CASSQVEGLAGITGELFF. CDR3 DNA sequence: TGTGCCAGCAGCCAAGTTGAGGGACTAGCGGGGATCACCGGGGAGCTGTTTTTT.

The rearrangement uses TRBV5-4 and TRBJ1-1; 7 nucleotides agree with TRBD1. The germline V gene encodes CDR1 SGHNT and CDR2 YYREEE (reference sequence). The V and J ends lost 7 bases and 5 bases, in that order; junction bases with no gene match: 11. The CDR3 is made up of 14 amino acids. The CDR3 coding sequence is TGTGCCAGCGGGCGGGACAGCGGAAGGACTGAAGCTTTCTTT. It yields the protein CASGRDSGRTEAFF.